This T cell receptor beta chain came from a study of technical replicates of blood from a handful of donors. Measured with immunoSEQ multiplex PCR; TCRdb has only the in-frame clones, and not every one. Seen here are 80,000 or so clones, approximately 75% observed once, and the top ten hold roughly 3.7%. Per the germline V gene, CDR1 is LGHNA and CDR2 is YSLEER. Trimming shortened V by 0 bases and J by 4 bases, and 12 bases separated the two germline ends. The CDR3 is 15 residues long. The chain is built from TRBV4-3 and TRBJ1-2; D is perhaps TRBD1 (5 bases). The sequencing sample was made of PBMCs. This sequence was found in a human donor in good health. Some clones in this sample may be carry-over from other donors' samples. The CDR3 sequence: CASSQDRQSPYGYTF. The DNA for the CDR3 is TGCGCCAGCAGCCAAGATCGACAGAGTCCCTATGGCTACACCTTC.